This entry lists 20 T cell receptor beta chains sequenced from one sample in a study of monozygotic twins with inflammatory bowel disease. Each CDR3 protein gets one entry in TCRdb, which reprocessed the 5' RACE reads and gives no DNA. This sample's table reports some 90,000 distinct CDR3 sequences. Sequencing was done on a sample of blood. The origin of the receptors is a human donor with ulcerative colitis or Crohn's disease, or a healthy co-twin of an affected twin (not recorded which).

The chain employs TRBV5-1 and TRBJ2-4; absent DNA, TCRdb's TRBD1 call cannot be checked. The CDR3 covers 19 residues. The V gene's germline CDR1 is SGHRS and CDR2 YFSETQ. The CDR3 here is CASSLAAYQGPLDKNIQYF.

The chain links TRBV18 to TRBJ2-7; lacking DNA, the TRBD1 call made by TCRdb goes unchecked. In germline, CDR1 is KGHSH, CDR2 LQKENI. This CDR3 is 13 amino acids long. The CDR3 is CASSPATRDGQYF.

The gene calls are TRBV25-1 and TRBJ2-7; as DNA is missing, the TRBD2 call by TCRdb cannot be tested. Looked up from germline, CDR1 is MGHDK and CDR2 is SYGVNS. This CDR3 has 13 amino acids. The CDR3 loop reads CASSPGRLGGQYF.

CDR3 region: CASSFRLGDAEAFF. This chain connects TRBV7-2 to TRBJ1-1; TCRdb names TRBD1, which stays unverified in the absence of DNA. This CDR3 is 14 amino acids long. Germline V gene sequence: CDR1 SGHTA, CDR2 FQGNSA. The full variable domain, with the rest looked up from reference TRBV7-2 and TRBJ1-1, is GAGVSQSPSNKVTEKGKDVELRCDPISGHTALYWYRQSLGQGLEFLIYFQGNSAPDKSGLPSDRFSAERTGGSVSTLTIQRTQQEDSAVYLCASSFRLGDAEAFFGQGTRLTVV.

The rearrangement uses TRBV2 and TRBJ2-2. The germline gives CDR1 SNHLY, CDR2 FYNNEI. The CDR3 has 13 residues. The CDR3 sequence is CASSDANTGELFF.

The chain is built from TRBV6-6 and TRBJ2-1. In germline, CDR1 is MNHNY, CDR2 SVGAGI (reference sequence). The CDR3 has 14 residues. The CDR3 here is CASSADFSYNEQFF.

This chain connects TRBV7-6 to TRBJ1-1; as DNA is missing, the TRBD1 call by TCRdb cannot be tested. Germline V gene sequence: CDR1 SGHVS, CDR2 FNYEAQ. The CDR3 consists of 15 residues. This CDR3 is CASSPQGWANTEAFF. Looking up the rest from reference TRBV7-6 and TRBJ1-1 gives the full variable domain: GAGVSQSPRYKVTKRGQDVALRCDPISGHVSLYWYRQALGQGPEFLTYFNYEAQQDKSGLPNDRFSAERPEGSISTLTIQRTEQRDSAMYRCASSPQGWANTEAFFGQGTRLTVV.

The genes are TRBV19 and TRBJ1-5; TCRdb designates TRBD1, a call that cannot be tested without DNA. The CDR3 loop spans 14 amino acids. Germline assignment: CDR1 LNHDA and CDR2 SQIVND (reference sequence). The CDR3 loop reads CASSTRQINQPQHF.

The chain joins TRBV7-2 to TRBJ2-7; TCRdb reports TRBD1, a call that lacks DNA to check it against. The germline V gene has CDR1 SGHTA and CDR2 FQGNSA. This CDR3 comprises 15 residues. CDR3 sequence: CASSPRGGLSYEQYF.

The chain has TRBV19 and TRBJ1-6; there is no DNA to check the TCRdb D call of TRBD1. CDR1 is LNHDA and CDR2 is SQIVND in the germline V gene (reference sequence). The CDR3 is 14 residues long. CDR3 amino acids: CASRIQGIDSPLHF.

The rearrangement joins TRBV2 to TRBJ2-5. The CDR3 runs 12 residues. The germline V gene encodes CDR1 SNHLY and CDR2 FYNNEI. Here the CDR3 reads CASSEQRETQYF.

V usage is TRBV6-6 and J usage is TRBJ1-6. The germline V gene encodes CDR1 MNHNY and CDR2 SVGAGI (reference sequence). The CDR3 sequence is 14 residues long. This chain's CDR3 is CASSTQVVNSPLHF.

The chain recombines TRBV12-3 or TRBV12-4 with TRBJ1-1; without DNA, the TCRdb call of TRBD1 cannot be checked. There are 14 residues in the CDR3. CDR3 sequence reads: CASSGTGMNTEAFF.

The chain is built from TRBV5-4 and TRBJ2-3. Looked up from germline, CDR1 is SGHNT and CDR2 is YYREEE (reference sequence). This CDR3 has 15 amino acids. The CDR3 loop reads CASSFDSVSTDTQYF.

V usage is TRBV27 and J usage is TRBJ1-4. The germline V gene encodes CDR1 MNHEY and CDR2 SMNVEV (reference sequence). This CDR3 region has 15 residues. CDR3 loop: CASSLTPGTGVKLFF. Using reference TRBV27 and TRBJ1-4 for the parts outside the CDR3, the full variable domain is EAQVTQNPRYLITVTGKKLTVTCSQNMNHEYMSWYRQDPGLGLRQIYYSMNVEVTDKGDVPEGYKVSRKEKRNFPLILESPSPNQTSLYFCASSLTPGTGVKLFFGSGTQLSVL.

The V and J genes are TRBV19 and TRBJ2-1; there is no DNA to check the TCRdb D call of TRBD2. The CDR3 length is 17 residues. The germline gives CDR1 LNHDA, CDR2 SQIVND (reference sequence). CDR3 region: CASSGGSGTSAYNEQFF. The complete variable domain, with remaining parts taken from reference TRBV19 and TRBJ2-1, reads DGGITQSPKYLFRKEGQNVTLSCEQNLNHDAMYWYRQDPGQGLRLIYYSQIVNDFQKGDIAEGYSVSREKKESFPLTVTSAQKNPTAFYLCASSGGSGTSAYNEQFFGPGTRLTVL.

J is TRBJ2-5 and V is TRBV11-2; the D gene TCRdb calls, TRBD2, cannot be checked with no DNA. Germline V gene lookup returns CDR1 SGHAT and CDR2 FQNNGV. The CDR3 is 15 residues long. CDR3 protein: CASSPEGGAFGTQYF.

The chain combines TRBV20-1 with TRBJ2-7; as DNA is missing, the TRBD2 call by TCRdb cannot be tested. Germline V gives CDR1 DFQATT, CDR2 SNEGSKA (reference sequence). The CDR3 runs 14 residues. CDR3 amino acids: CSAQGLAGTYEQYF.

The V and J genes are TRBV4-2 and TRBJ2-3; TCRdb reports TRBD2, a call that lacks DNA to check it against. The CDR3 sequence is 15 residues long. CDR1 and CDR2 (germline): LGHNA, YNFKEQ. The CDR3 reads CASSSARTPADTQYF.

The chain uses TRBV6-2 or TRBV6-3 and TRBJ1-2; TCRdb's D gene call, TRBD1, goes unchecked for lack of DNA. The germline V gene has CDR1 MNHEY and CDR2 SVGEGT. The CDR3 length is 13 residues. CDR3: CASDATGAYGYTF.